The 15 T cell receptor beta chains reported below all come from one sample, sequenced in a study of human T cells and chemical hapten exposure. TCRdb reprocessed the RACE reads with MiXCR, giving one entry per CDR3 protein. The repertoire holds 80,000 to 95,000 distinct CDR3 sequences, with approximately 10% as singletons. Sample time point: patch test 2, 6 weeks after DPC sensitization. Treatment meaning: therapeutic diphenylcyclopropenone sensitization with weekly scalp DPC. Sample: whole blood, taken in connection with sensitization to the hapten diphenylcyclopropenone (DPC). Every receptor here comes from a man aged 35-49 years with alopecia areata. Some clones in this sample may be carry-over from other donors' samples.

This clonotype was detected only a few times. The rearrangement links TRBV28 to TRBJ2-2; no definite D call. Germline lookup yields CDR1 MDHEN and CDR2 SYDVKM. Trimming took off 7 bases at V and 7 bases at J, with 10 bases between the two ends. The CDR3 consists of 12 residues. The CDR3 region has the DNA TGTGCCAGCAAGACTCTGGACGGGGAGCTGTTTTTT. As protein: CASKTLDGELFF.

In this sample, this clonotype turned up many times. The chain couples TRBV30 to TRBJ2-7; D gene unclear. The CDR3 has 14 residues. From germline, CDR1 is GTSNPN and CDR2 SVGIG (reference sequence). V lost 1 base and J 2 bases, leaving 12 bases between the germline ends. The CDR3 region is CAWSGSALTYEQYF. The CDR3 bases are TGTGCCTGGAGTGGGAGCGCCTTAACCTACGAGCAGTACTTC.

This clonotype was found a few times. This chain connects TRBV11-2 to TRBJ2-3; D might be TRBD1 (5 bases). CDR1 is SGHAT, CDR2 FQNNGV, per germline. The V gene lost 6 bases and the J gene lost 0 bases, with 13 bases spanning the gap. CDR3 size: 15 residues. The CDR3: CASRKGEGSTDTQYF. The CDR3 coding sequence is TGTGCCAGCAGGAAAGGGGAAGGGAGCACAGATACGCAGTATTTT.

In its sample, this clonotype was seen a few times. The DNA for the CDR3 is TGTGCCAGCAGTCTGTTGAGGACTCCTAAAGGTGACTACACCTTC. Translating it yields CASSLLRTPKGDYTF. The V gene is TRBV6-2 or TRBV6-3, the J gene TRBJ1-2; D unresolved. The V end was cut by 5 bases, the J end by 10 bases, with 23 bases between. Germline V lookup: CDR1 MNHEY, CDR2 SVGEGT. The CDR3 runs to 15 residues.

The chain links TRBV12-3 or TRBV12-4 to TRBJ1-2; no definite D call. Trimming removed 1 base from V and 7 bases from J, with 13 bases in between. The CDR3 has 14 amino acids. The CDR3 reads CASSLVGYESGYTF. For the CDR3, the DNA is TGTGCCAGCAGTTTAGTAGGGTACGAGAGTGGCTACACCTTC.

This clonotype was counted at least ten times. V usage is TRBV6-6 and J usage is TRBJ2-1; D is perhaps TRBD1 or TRBD2 (5 bases each). The CDR3 is 15 residues long. Trimming left V 6 bases short and J 3 bases short, with 15 bases between. Germline CDR1 reads MNHNY; CDR2 reads SVGAGI (reference sequence). The CDR3 coding sequence is TGTGCCAGCAGCTCGGGGCTAGGGGACTACAATGAGCAGTTCTTC. Its translation is CASSSGLGDYNEQFF.

The chain has TRBV7-6 and TRBJ2-3; D is undetermined. The CDR3 has 14 residues. Germline CDR1 reads SGHVS; CDR2 reads FNYEAQ. The V end lost 4 bases, the J end lost 3 bases, and 11 bases lay between the germline ends. In DNA form, the CDR3 reads TGTGCCAGCAGCTCTTTTTCGGAAACAGATACGCAGTATTTT. Translation: CASSSFSETDTQYF.

This sequence joins TRBV5-1 and TRBJ2-5; the D is unclear. This CDR3 is 12 amino acids long. In germline, CDR1 is SGHRS, CDR2 YFSETQ. The ends were cut back, 5 bases at V and 2 bases at J, with 7 bases in the middle. The CDR3 DNA reads as TGCGCCAGCAGAATCGGTCAAGAGACCCAGTACTTC. Translated: CASRIGQETQYF.

The V and J genes are TRBV29-1 and TRBJ1-2; tentative D call: TRBD1 (6 bases). Germline V gives CDR1 SQVTM, CDR2 ANQGSEA. This CDR3 has 14 residues. CDR3 nucleotide sequence: TGCGCTGCCAACCAGGGGACTTATGGCTATGGCTACACCTTC. It specifies CAANQGTYGYGYTF.

This clonotype was detected ten times or more. The genes are TRBV28 and TRBJ1-2, with D perhaps matching TRBD1 (5 bases). This CDR3 has 14 amino acids. The germline V gene has CDR1 MDHEN and CDR2 SYDVKM. V was clipped by 1 base and J by 5 bases, with 11 bases between them. CDR3 loop: CASSLSAGTYGYTF. DNA of the CDR3: TGTGCCAGCAGTTTATCAGCAGGGACTTATGGCTACACCTTC.

The chain joins TRBV7-2 to TRBJ2-1, with 9 bases that match TRBD2. There are 16 residues in the CDR3. The junction had 11 bases not matched to a gene; V was cut back by 1 base and J by 10 bases. Germline V gene data show CDR1 as SGHTA and CDR2 as FQGNSA. In DNA, the CDR3 is TGTGCCAGCAGCTTAGGACGAGCGGGAGGTGGCGGCGAGCAGTTCTTC. Its translation: CASSLGRAGGGGEQFF.

This chain uses TRBV7-3 with TRBJ2-7; TRBD1 is a possible D gene (6 bases). V was clipped by 1 base and J by 3 bases, with 13 bases between them. This CDR3 has 15 amino acids. CDR1 and CDR2 (germline): SGHTA, FQGTGA. The CDR3 DNA is TGTGCCAGCAGCTTAAGAGGGGGTAAAGACTACGAGCAGTACGTC. Residues: CASSLRGGKDYEQYV.

The chain joins TRBV25-1 to TRBJ2-7; D is unresolved. V shed 3 bases and J shed 5 bases, with 14 bases lying between them. The V gene's germline CDR1 is MGHDK and CDR2 SYGVNS. The CDR3 has 14 residues. CDR3 protein: CASSDSRGGHEQYV. In DNA form, the CDR3 reads TGTGCCAGCAGTGACAGTAGAGGCGGCCACGAGCAGTACGTC.

This clonotype showed up just a few times. The chain couples TRBV13 to TRBJ2-5; D may be TRBD1 or TRBD2 (5 bases each). Germline CDR1 PRHDT, CDR2 FYEKMQ (reference sequence). The CDR3 totals 15 residues. V dropped 4 bases and J dropped 2 bases, with 14 bases sitting between them. CDR3 region: CASSSFWWGQETQYF. CDR3 nucleotides: TGTGCCAGCAGCTCCTTCTGGTGGGGGCAAGAGACCCAGTACTTC.

This clonotype was observed many times. The CDR3 DNA reads TGTGCCATCAGTGCAGGGATGAACACTGAAGCTTTCTTT. Translating it yields CAISAGMNTEAFF. This chain links TRBV10-3 with TRBJ1-1; possibly TRBD1 for D (5 bases). Per germline, CDR1 ENHRY and CDR2 SYGVKD. This CDR3 has 13 residues. V lost 4 bases to trimming and J lost 0 bases, with 6 bases between them.